The 9 T cell receptor beta chains below all came from one sample that was sequenced in a study of cytomegalovirus exposure and HLA in healthy donors. Sequenced by immunoSEQ multiplex PCR; TCRdb stores in-frame clones only, minus some. The table shows 300,000 or so clones, with roughly 90% occurring only once. Sequencing was carried out using PBMCs. Source of these receptors: a young man in good health and CMV-seronegative.

The V gene is TRBV4-1, the J gene TRBJ1-1; 11 bases align to TRBD1. Germline loops: CDR1 MGHRA, CDR2 YSYEKL. J lost 4 bases, V lost 3 bases, and 4 bases had no gene match. This CDR3 is 15 amino acids long. CDR3 nucleotide sequence: TGCGCCAGCAGCCAGACCGGGACAGGGGGCACTGAAGCTTTCTTT. It translates to CASSQTGTGGTEAFF.

The CDR3 sequence is CASTSQAGYTF. The DNA for the CDR3 is TGTGCCAGCACCTCACAGGCCGGCTACACCTTC. The chain is built from TRBV7-9 and TRBJ1-2; possible D gene TRBD1, 5 bases. Germline V CDR1 and CDR2: SEHNR, FQNEAQ (reference sequence). This CDR3 spans 11 amino acids. Trimming removed 7 bases from V and 8 bases from J, with 11 bases in between.

The chain joins TRBV18 to TRBJ2-3; D gene uncertain. Deletions cut 4 bases from V and 2 bases from J, with 16 bases between. The V gene's germline CDR1 is KGHSH and CDR2 LQKENI. The CDR3 runs to 16 residues. The CDR3 DNA follows: TGTGCCAGCTCACGACCCCGTGACATCCACACAGATACGCAGTATTTT. Protein product: CASSRPRDIHTDTQYF.

Points on this clone: The junction departs from germline at one end; a sequencing error may be responsible. V gene TRBV27 combines with J gene TRBJ2-3; 13 nucleotides agree with TRBD2. Germline V gives CDR1 MNHEY, CDR2 SMNVEV (reference sequence). The CDR3 contains 17 residues. The CDR3, as DNA: TGTGCCAGCAGTCCGCGACTGACTAGCGGGGGGACAGCTACGCAGTATTTT. This sequence encodes CASSPRLTSGGTATQYF.

The V gene is TRBV28, the J gene TRBJ1-5; TRBD1 might be the D (6 bases). V lost 6 bases and J 4 bases, leaving 13 bases between the germline ends. The CDR3 spans 14 residues. Per germline, CDR1 MDHEN and CDR2 SYDVKM. The CDR3 loop reads CASSYTGSNQPQHF. DNA for the CDR3: TGTGCCAGCAGCTACACAGGGAGTAATCAGCCCCAGCATTTT.

J is TRBJ2-7 and V is TRBV9; 11 nucleotides line up with TRBD2. The trim removed 2 bases at V and 4 bases at J, leaving 14 bases unmatched. Germline loops: CDR1 SGDLS, CDR2 YYNGEE. The CDR3 contains 18 residues. The CDR3 DNA is TGTGCCAGCAGCGTCGCTAGACTAGCGGGGTCCCTCGGGTACGAGCAGTACTTC. Its protein is CASSVARLAGSLGYEQYF.

This chain uses TRBV7-8 with TRBJ2-7; TRBD2 agrees at 9 bases. J gave up 2 bases and V 3 bases, and 5 bases lay outside the gene matches. Germline CDR1 SGHVS, CDR2 FQNEAQ. This CDR3 has 15 residues. CDR3 in amino acids: CASSFPAGGPYEQYF. CDR3 DNA: TGTGCCAGCAGCTTTCCAGCGGGGGGTCCCTACGAGCAGTACTTC.

The chain couples TRBV7-2 to TRBJ1-2; D is undetermined. V gave up 5 bases and J gave up 4 bases, with 11 bases separating them. Germline V CDR1 and CDR2: SGHTA, FQGNSA. The CDR3 is made up of 13 amino acids. CDR3 sequence reads: CASSQNAIYGYTF. Here the CDR3 DNA reads TGTGCCAGCAGCCAGAACGCAATCTATGGCTACACCTTC.

This clone came up once. The chain employs TRBV4-2 and TRBJ2-3; 7 bases agree with TRBD1. V gave up 2 bases and J gave up 4 bases; unmatched junction bases: 3. Looked up from germline, CDR1 is LGHNA and CDR2 is YNFKEQ. The CDR3 totals 14 residues. The CDR3, as DNA: TGTGCCAGCAGCCAACCAACAGGGGCAGATACGCAGTATTTT. This encodes CASSQPTGADTQYF.